What follows are 5 T cell receptor beta chains derived from one specimen sequenced in a study of cytomegalovirus exposure and HLA in healthy donors. With 60 Vbeta and 13 Jbeta primers, the PCR was carried out. Using immunoSEQ multiplex PCR, the repertoire was profiled, and TCRdb retains in-frame clones only, with some absent. The data contain roughly 110,000 clones, about three quarters of them singletons. Sample: PBMCs. The receptors were gathered from a female donor in good health and CMV-seronegative.

The gene calls are TRBV7-8 and TRBJ2-1, with D tentatively TRBD2 (7 bases). Germline loops: CDR1 SGHVS, CDR2 FQNEAQ. Trimming cost V 1 base and J 2 bases, with 15 bases left between them. The CDR3 has 17 amino acids. This chain's CDR3 is CASSLEAGGGPYNEQFF. The CDR3 bases are TGTGCCAGCAGCTTAGAGGCTGGCGGGGGCCCCTACAATGAGCAGTTCTTC.

This clone was recorded only once. This chain joins TRBV11-1 and TRBJ2-3; the D gene is possibly TRBD2 (5 bases). Germline V gene lookup returns CDR1 SGHAT and CDR2 FQDESV (reference sequence). Trimming removed 6 bases from V and 2 bases from J, with 21 bases in between. The CDR3 is 17 amino acids. The CDR3 region has the DNA TGTGCCAGCAGGAGATCGGGGAAGACGTCCTACACAGATACGCAGTATTTT. Amino acids: CASRRSGKTSYTDTQYF.

The rearrangement links TRBV13 to TRBJ2-4; 9 bases are a match to TRBD2. The CDR3 totals 15 residues. CDR1 is PRHDT, CDR2 FYEKMQ, per germline (reference sequence). The V gene end was trimmed by 8 bases and the J gene end by 4 bases; junction bases not matched to a gene: 9. This chain's CDR3 is CASAWGSGGKNIQYF. The CDR3 DNA is TGTGCCAGCGCCTGGGGTAGCGGGGGAAAAAACATTCAGTACTTC.

J is TRBJ2-1 and V is TRBV15, with TRBD2 matching over 15 bases. J gave up 10 bases and V 3 bases, and 4 bases lay outside the gene matches. The CDR3 consists of 15 residues. Germline lookup yields CDR1 LNHNV and CDR2 YYDKDF (reference sequence). In nucleotides, the CDR3 is TGTGCCACCAGCAGGAGGACTAGCGGGGGGGAGGAGCAGTTCTTC. It is translated as CATSRRTSGGEEQFF. The complete variable domain, with remaining parts taken from reference TRBV15 and TRBJ2-1, reads DAMVIQNPRYQVTQFGKPVTLSCSQTLNHNVMYWYQQKSSQAPKLLFHYYDKDFNNEADTPDNFQSRRPNTSFCFLDIRSPGLGDTAMYLCATSRRTSGGEEQFFGPGTRLTVL.

The chain uses TRBV6-5 and TRBJ2-1; 9 bases map to TRBD2. The CDR3 runs 14 residues. Germline V gene lookup returns CDR1 MNHEY and CDR2 SVGAGI. The V gene end was trimmed by 3 bases and the J gene end by 8 bases; junction bases not matched to a gene: 5. CDR3 in DNA: TGTGCCAGCAGTTATGGCGGGGGGGCTTATGAGCAGTTCTTC. This sequence encodes CASSYGGGAYEQFF.